The 26 T cell receptor beta chains in this list originate from one sample, sequenced in a study of a mutant IDH1 vaccine in newly diagnosed glioma. The time point: week 11, during vaccination. In the vaccine, a single dose held 300 ug of the mutant IDH1 20-mer peptide, along with topical imiquimod. Antigen specificity for these receptors is unknown. Data came from immunoSEQ multiplex PCR; TCRdb stores just in-frame clones and leaves some out. The repertoire includes about 62,000 clones, around 91% of them detected once, and 1.5% to 2% sits in the top ten. The sample was PBMCs, taken from a glioma patient whose treatment included an IDH1 peptide vaccine. These receptors were collected from a man between 35 and 55 years old with glioma.

V gene TRBV10-3 combines with J gene TRBJ1-1; 8 bases agree with TRBD1. Trimming removed 4 bases from V and 5 bases from J; junction bases left unmatched: 9. The germline V gene encodes CDR1 ENHRY and CDR2 SYGVKD. CDR3 size: 15 residues. The CDR3 nucleotides read TGTGCCATCAGTGGGATCAGGACAGGGTATACTGAAGCTTTCTTT. It codes for CAISGIRTGYTEAFF.

The rearrangement uses TRBV5-6 and TRBJ1-4, with 7 bases fitting TRBD1. CDR3 size: 15 residues. Germline V gene data show CDR1 as SGHDT and CDR2 as YYEEEE. With 5 bases clipped from V and 6 bases from J, the junction kept 10 bases outside the gene matches. The CDR3 bases are TGTGCCAGCAGGGTAACAGGGGTTAGGGATGAAAAACTGTTTTTT. The encoded protein is CASRVTGVRDEKLFF.

This clone was found a few times. The chain couples TRBV11-2 to TRBJ1-6, with a possible D match to TRBD1 (6 bases). V was trimmed by 2 bases and J by 4 bases, leaving 9 bases between them. In germline, CDR1 is SGHAT, CDR2 FQNNGV. CDR3 length equals 15 residues. The CDR3 DNA reads as TGTGCCAGCAGCTTAACAGGGAAGTATAATTCACCCCTCCACTTT. It yields the protein CASSLTGKYNSPLHF.

The rearrangement joins TRBV4-3 to TRBJ2-7, with D maybe TRBD1 (5 bases). CDR3 size: 15 residues. Germline values: CDR1 LGHNA, CDR2 YSLEER. V was cut by 0 bases and J by 5 bases, with 14 bases left in between. CDR3 residues: CASSQDLGVGNEQYF. DNA of the CDR3: TGCGCCAGCAGCCAAGATTTAGGGGTTGGGAACGAGCAGTACTTC.

The chain recombines TRBV5-6 with TRBJ1-6, with TRBD1 matching over 8 bases. Trimming cost V 4 bases and J 5 bases; bases outside gene matches: 8. The germline CDR1 and CDR2 sequences are SGHDT and YYEEEE. CDR3 length: 16 residues. The CDR3 nucleotides read TGTGCCAGCAGCCGACCCGGACAGGGAAATAATTCACCCCTCCACTTT. Amino acids: CASSRPGQGNNSPLHF. The full variable domain, its missing parts supplied by reference TRBV5-6 and TRBJ1-6, is DAGVTQSPTHLIKTRGQQVTLRCSPKSGHDTVSWYQQALGQGPQFIFQYYEEEERQRGNFPDRFSGHQFPNYSSELNVNALLLGDSALYLCASSRPGQGNNSPLHFGNGTRLTVT.

V and J are TRBV28 and TRBJ1-2, with D unclear. Trimming removed 6 bases from V and 4 bases from J, with 6 bases in between. Germline-derived CDR1 and CDR2 are MDHEN and SYDVKM. CDR3 length equals 11 residues. In DNA, the CDR3 is TGTGCCAGCAGCCAGTTCTATGGCTACACCTTC. This translates into CASSQFYGYTF.

V usage is TRBV15 and J usage is TRBJ1-5; unclear D gene. The V gene's germline CDR1 is LNHNV and CDR2 YYDKDF (reference sequence). The V end was cut by 2 bases, the J end by 6 bases, with 11 bases between. The CDR3 is made up of 14 amino acids. For the CDR3, the DNA is TGTGCCACCAGCAGATACGGGGAAAGTCAGCCCCAGCATTTT. As protein: CATSRYGESQPQHF.

The rearrangement joins TRBV7-2 to TRBJ2-7, with 12 bases lining up with TRBD1. V shed 5 bases and J 5 bases; nucleotides not matched to a gene: 7. The CDR3 is made up of 15 amino acids. The germline gives CDR1 SGHTA, CDR2 FQGNSA. CDR3 residues: CASSLQRDRGHEQYF. CDR3 bases: TGTGCCAGCAGCCTCCAAAGGGACAGGGGGCACGAGCAGTACTTC. Using reference TRBV7-2 and TRBJ2-7 for the parts outside the CDR3, the full variable domain is GAGVSQSPSNKVTEKGKDVELRCDPISGHTALYWYRQSLGQGLEFLIYFQGNSAPDKSGLPSDRFSAERTGGSVSTLTIQRTQQEDSAVYLCASSLQRDRGHEQYFGPGTRLTVT.

V and J are TRBV7-9 and TRBJ2-5; 9 nucleotides match TRBD2. V was clipped by 1 base and J by 2 bases; unmatched bases: 2. From germline, CDR1 is SEHNR and CDR2 FQNEAQ (reference sequence). The CDR3 is 15 amino acids. The CDR3: CASSLGTSEQETQYF. The CDR3 nucleotides read TGTGCCAGCAGCTTAGGGACTAGCGAACAAGAGACCCAGTACTTC.

This clone was observed once. V usage is TRBV5-8 and J usage is TRBJ1-6; TRBD1 matches at 9 bases. CDR1 is SGHTS and CDR2 is YDEGEE in the germline V gene. The CDR3 is 15 amino acids. V gave up 2 bases and J gave up 9 bases; unmatched junction bases: 6. The CDR3 DNA is TGTGCCAGCAGCTTCACAGGGGGCAGGAGTTCACCCCTCCACTTT. This codes for CASSFTGGRSSPLHF.

The chain joins TRBV4-3 to TRBJ2-7; 8 bases match TRBD1. V shed 0 bases, J shed 0 bases, and the junction held 4 bases outside the gene matches. Germline values: CDR1 LGHNA, CDR2 YSLEER. CDR3 length: 16 amino acids. The CDR3 protein is CASSQDMGTGSYEQYF. The DNA of the CDR3 is TGCGCCAGCAGCCAAGATATGGGGACAGGCTCCTACGAGCAGTACTTC.

The gene calls are TRBV7-2 and TRBJ2-5, with TRBD1 matching over 7 bases. Trimming removed 3 bases from V and 5 bases from J; junction bases left unmatched: 6. Germline V CDR1 and CDR2: SGHTA, FQGNSA. CDR3 length: 14 residues. The CDR3 protein is CASSFKGAQETQYF. The DNA of the CDR3 is TGTGCCAGCAGCTTCAAGGGGGCACAGGAGACCCAGTACTTC.

The V call is TRBV13, the J call TRBJ2-7, with D possibly called TRBD1 or TRBD2 (5 bases each). The V end was cut by 5 bases, the J end by 1 base, with 18 bases between. This CDR3 has 16 residues. Per the germline V gene, CDR1 is PRHDT and CDR2 is FYEKMQ (reference sequence). The CDR3 nucleotides read TGTGCCAGCAGCACTAGGATAGGGGCCCGTTCCTACGAGCAGTACTTC. Residues: CASSTRIGARSYEQYF.

J is TRBJ1-1 and V is TRBV7-6, with D unclear. The length of the CDR3 is 13 residues. Germline V gives CDR1 SGHVS, CDR2 FNYEAQ. With 0 bases removed from V and 6 bases from J, the gap between germline ends came to 8 bases. This CDR3 is CASSLAVGAEAFF. CDR3 bases: TGTGCCAGCAGCTTAGCGGTCGGCGCTGAAGCTTTCTTT.

The V call is TRBV2, the J call TRBJ1-5; unclear D gene. Germline V gene sequence: CDR1 SNHLY, CDR2 FYNNEI. The V end was cut by 0 bases, the J end by 0 bases, with 6 bases between. This CDR3 spans 15 amino acids. The chain's CDR3 is CASSEALHSNQPQHF. The CDR3 DNA reads TGTGCCAGCAGTGAAGCGCTACATAGCAATCAGCCCCAGCATTTT.

The CDR3 DNA sequence: TGTGCCAGCAGCCAAGGACAGCGCAATCAGCCCCAGCATTTT. Encoded protein: CASSQGQRNQPQHF. The V and J genes are TRBV14 and TRBJ1-5, with D perhaps matching TRBD1 (5 bases). V lost 1 base to trimming and J lost 2 bases, with 6 bases between them. The germline V gene has CDR1 SGHDN and CDR2 FVKESK. This CDR3 spans 14 amino acids.

The chain has TRBV6-5 and TRBJ1-2; D gene uncertain. The CDR3 is 13 amino acids. The germline CDR1 and CDR2 sequences are MNHEY and SVGAGI. Trimming left V 3 bases short and J 8 bases short, with 13 bases between. This CDR3 is CASSYIKYRGYTF. CDR3 nucleotide sequence: TGTGCCAGCAGTTATATTAAGTATCGGGGCTACACCTTC.

This chain uses TRBV5-4 with TRBJ1-1; a weak D match, TRBD1 (5 bases). Trimming cost V 2 bases and J 0 bases, with 8 bases left between them. Germline CDR1 reads SGHNT; CDR2 reads YYREEE (reference sequence). The CDR3 loop spans 14 amino acids. CDR3 sequence: CASSFEGVNTEAFF. The CDR3 DNA reads TGTGCCAGCAGCTTTGAAGGGGTGAACACTGAAGCTTTCTTT.

This chain uses TRBV6-4 with TRBJ2-3, with a weak D call TRBD2 (6 bases). CDR1 and CDR2 (germline): MRHNA, SNTAGT. The germline V and J ends were trimmed by 4 bases and 6 bases, with 14 bases remaining between them. This CDR3 has 14 residues. CDR3 sequence (DNA): TGTGCCAGCAGTGTTGAGGCGGGACCCGATACGCAGTATTTT. As protein: CASSVEAGPDTQYF.

J is TRBJ2-1 and V is TRBV7-9; D unclear. V was shortened by 5 bases and J by 6 bases, with 8 bases between the two germline ends. The length of the CDR3 is 12 residues. The germline V gene has CDR1 SEHNR and CDR2 FQNEAQ (reference sequence). CDR3: CASSPSRNEQFF. The CDR3 DNA is TGTGCCAGCAGCCCAAGCCGCAATGAGCAGTTCTTC.

The gene calls are TRBV7-9 and TRBJ2-7; possibly TRBD1 or TRBD2 for D (5 bases each). V was shortened by 0 bases and J by 2 bases, with 11 bases between the two germline ends. The CDR3 is 15 amino acids. Germline CDR1 and CDR2: SEHNR and FQNEAQ (reference sequence). CDR3 nucleotides: TGTGCCAGCAGCTTAGCGCCGGGACCAGCCTACGAGCAGTACGTC. As protein: CASSLAPGPAYEQYV.

This chain uses TRBV10-3 with TRBJ2-3; D gene unclear. In germline, CDR1 is ENHRY, CDR2 SYGVKD. The CDR3 loop spans 11 amino acids. Deletions cut 0 bases from V and 6 bases from J, with 1 base between. The CDR3 sequence: CAISESDTQYF. In nucleotides, the CDR3 is TGTGCCATCAGTGAGTCGGATACGCAGTATTTT.

The rearrangement links TRBV6-1 to TRBJ1-4; 8 bases agree with TRBD1. The CDR3 sequence is 14 residues long. Germline-derived CDR1 and CDR2 are MNHNS and SASEGT. With V trimmed by 6 bases and J by 6 bases, 6 bases remained unmatched. Here the CDR3 DNA reads TGTGCCAGCAGCAGGACAGGGAGAGATGAAAAACTGTTTTTT. Its translation is CASSRTGRDEKLFF.

J is TRBJ1-6 and V is TRBV7-9; D is unclear. The germline V and J ends were trimmed by 5 bases and 10 bases, with 15 bases remaining between them. Per germline, CDR1 SEHNR and CDR2 FQNEAQ (reference sequence). CDR3 size: 14 residues. CDR3 sequence (DNA): TGTGCCAGCAGCCGGACCCGGGAGGGATCACCCCTCCACTTT. It codes for CASSRTREGSPLHF.

The J gene is TRBJ2-2, the V gene TRBV11-2; 8 bases align to TRBD2. From germline, CDR1 is SGHAT and CDR2 FQNNGV. CDR3 length: 17 residues. The trim removed 8 bases at V and 4 bases at J, leaving 15 bases unmatched. CDR3 bases: TGTGCCAGCGTACGGCGGGAGGACCCCACGGGCACCGGGGAGCTGTTTTTT. It encodes CASVRREDPTGTGELFF.

The chain combines TRBV7-2 with TRBJ2-7; D is possibly TRBD1 (6 bases). This CDR3 is 15 amino acids long. V lost 1 base and J 2 bases, leaving 12 bases between the germline ends. The V gene's germline CDR1 is SGHTA and CDR2 FQGNSA. For the CDR3, the DNA is TGTGCCAGCAGCTTAGGCCCGGGACAACCCTACGAGCAGTACTTC. Translation: CASSLGPGQPYEQYF.